The rows below give T cell receptor beta chains drawn from one sample of a study of shared clonotypes between healthy human individuals. TCRdb keeps only in-frame clones here, not all; method: immunoSEQ multiplex PCR. The repertoire consists of about 1.1 million clones, with about 84% occurring once and the leading ten covering around 0.6%. The specimen sequenced was memory CD4+ T cells from PBMCs. Receptor source: a man between 18 and 35 years old in good health. Some clones in this sample may be carry-over from other donors' samples. Both conserved end residues are part of each CDR3. Each record gives: D gene, V gene, clone size, J gene, CDR3 protein, CDR3 DNA. The D gene is left open where the match is weak. Clone sizes are given selectively: once, few, many, or a class where the clone is expanded.

NA,TRBV5-4,NA,TRBJ2-3,CASSSGRQGLTDTQYF,TGTGCCAGCAGCAGTGGGAGACAGGGACTCACAGATACGCAGTATTTT
TRBD2,TRBV29-1,few,TRBJ2-2,CSVRTSRNTGELFF,TGCAGCGTCCGGACTAGCAGGAACACCGGGGAGCTGTTTTTT
NA,TRBV10-3,NA,TRBJ2-3,CAISYSDTQYF,TGTGCCATCAGTTATTCAGATACGCAGTATTTT
TRBD1,TRBV5-1,NA,TRBJ2-7,CASSTGTGSLEQYF,TGCGCCAGCAGCACCGGGACAGGGTCTCTAGAGCAGTACTTC
TRBD1,TRBV11-2,NA,TRBJ2-4,CASSDLGSGQQYF,TGTGCCAGCAGCGATTTGGGTTCGGGACAGCAGTACTTC
NA,TRBV6-6,NA,TRBJ2-7,CASSYIAGSYEQYF,TGTGCCAGCAGTTACATCGCAGGGTCCTACGAGCAGTACTTC
NA,TRBV5-1,NA,TRBJ1-1,CASSLELGDTEAFF,TGCGCCAGCAGCTTGGAATTGGGGGACACTGAAGCTTTCTTT
NA,TRBV7-3,NA,TRBJ1-1,CASSSDPNTEAFF,TGTGCCAGCAGCTCCGATCCGAACACTGAAGCTTTCTTT
TRBD1,TRBV19,NA,TRBJ1-3,CASSNRGSGNTIYF,TGTGCCAGTAGTAACAGGGGCTCTGGAAACACCATATATTTT
NA,TRBV5-5,NA,TRBJ2-2,CASSPGRGNTGELFF,TGTGCCAGCAGCCCCGGAAGGGGGAACACCGGGGAGCTGTTTTTT
NA,TRBV12-5,once,TRBJ2-5,CASGSGSAGQETQYF,TGTGCTAGTGGGTCAGGGTCTGCGGGCCAAGAGACCCAGTACTTC
NA,TRBV11-2,once,TRBJ2-7,CASSLGPSPDEQYF,TGTGCCAGCAGCTTAGGTCCCAGCCCTGACGAGCAGTACTTC
NA,TRBV14,NA,TRBJ1-1,CASSDLGGGAANTEAFF,TGTGCCAGCAGCGACCTCGGAGGTGGGGCGGCGAACACTGAAGCTTTCTTT
NA,TRBV7-2,NA,TRBJ2-5,CASSYRRETQYF,TGTGCCAGCAGCTACCGGCGAGAGACCCAGTACTTC
NA,TRBV25-1,NA,TRBJ2-5,CASSELYSGRGKETQYF,TGTGCCAGCAGTGAATTATATTCGGGCCGGGGAAAAGAGACCCAGTACTTC
TRBD1,TRBV5-5,NA,TRBJ1-1,CASSSGQGFFTEAFF,TGTGCCAGCAGCTCGGGACAGGGGTTCTTCACTGAAGCTTTCTTT
NA,TRBV27,NA,TRBJ2-3,CASSLLDSTDTQYF,TGTGCCAGCAGTTTACTAGATTCCACAGATACGCAGTATTTT
NA,TRBV28,many,TRBJ2-7,CASSSRVRSDPEQYF,TGTGCCAGCAGTTCGAGAGTTCGGTCCGACCCCGAGCAGTACTTC
TRBD1,TRBV7-2,few,TRBJ1-1,CASSTRTGFTEAFF,TGTGCCAGCAGCACCCGGACAGGGTTCACTGAAGCTTTCTTT
NA,TRBV7-3,NA,TRBJ2-2,CASSLAGTMNTGELFF,TGTGCCAGCAGCTTAGCGGGGACGATGAACACCGGGGAGCTGTTTTTT
NA,TRBV5-4,NA,TRBJ2-3,CASSLGTRISVTDTQYF,TGTGCCAGCAGCTTGGGAACAAGAATCTCAGTCACAGATACGCAGTATTTT
TRBD1,TRBV7-9,NA,TRBJ2-5,CASSQYRGQETQYF,TGTGCCAGCAGTCAGTACAGGGGACAAGAGACCCAGTACTTC
NA,TRBV27,NA,TRBJ1-1,CASRDIGVMNTEAFF,TGTGCCAGCAGGGACATCGGGGTCATGAACACTGAAGCTTTCTTT
TRBD1,TRBV9,few,TRBJ1-4,CASSATGDLYEKLFF,TGTGCCAGCAGCGCCACAGGGGATCTTTATGAAAAACTGTTTTTT
NA,TRBV7-9,NA,TRBJ1-2,CASSLGRGAGYGYTF,TGTGCCAGCAGCTTAGGACGGGGCGCCGGCTATGGCTACACCTTC
NA,TRBV11-2,NA,TRBJ1-1,CASSLSQGIPEAFF,TGTGCCAGCAGCTTATCACAGGGCATACCTGAAGCTTTCTTT
TRBD2,TRBV5-1,once,TRBJ2-7,CASSWGLGAYEQYF,TGCGCCAGCAGCTGGGGACTAGGGGCCTACGAGCAGTACTTC
TRBD1,TRBV19,NA,TRBJ2-7,CASSIIGHGTGAYEQYF,TGTGCCAGTAGTATTATAGGTCATGGGACAGGAGCCTACGAGCAGTACTTC
TRBD2,TRBV7-2,NA,TRBJ2-3,CASSPGLAATLLTDTQYF,TGTGCCAGCAGCCCGGGACTAGCGGCTACCCTTTTGACAGATACGCAGTATTTT
NA,TRBV5-4,NA,TRBJ2-1,CASSLSGGTDEQFF,TGTGCCAGCAGCTTGAGTGGCGGGACGGATGAGCAGTTCTTC
NA,TRBV7-2,few,TRBJ2-7,CASSSTDRYEQYF,TGTGCCAGCAGCTCGACCGACAGGTACGAGCAGTACTTC
NA,TRBV25-1,NA,TRBJ2-2,CASEDREVNTGELFF,TGTGCCAGTGAAGACAGGGAGGTGAACACCGGGGAGCTGTTTTTT
TRBD2,TRBV5-4,few,TRBJ2-3,CASSRSPGGREGTDTQYF,TGTGCCAGCAGCCGCTCCCCGGGAGGGCGGGAGGGGACAGATACGCAGTATTTT
NA,TRBV2,NA,TRBJ2-3,CASTRWVADTQYF,TGTGCCAGCACCCGGTGGGTAGCAGATACGCAGTATTTT
TRBD2,TRBV7-8,few,TRBJ2-5,CASSARGGTSPGTQYF,TGTGCCAGCAGCGCCAGGGGAGGGACTAGCCCAGGGACCCAGTACTTC
NA,TRBV5-1,NA,TRBJ2-1,CASSLGTHISGEQFF,TGCGCCAGCAGCTTGGGGACTCATATAAGTGGTGAGCAGTTCTTC
NA,TRBV4-1,NA,TRBJ1-4,CASSQGPQSTNEKLFF,TGCGCCAGCAGCCAAGGCCCCCAGTCCACTAATGAAAAACTGTTTTTT
NA,TRBV5-1,NA,TRBJ1-4,CASSGDGGAYEKLFF,TGCGCCAGCAGCGGTGACGGGGGGGCGTATGAAAAACTGTTTTTT
TRBD1,TRBV13,NA,TRBJ2-7,CASSSDRVGKQYF,TGTGCCAGCAGCTCCGACAGGGTCGGGAAACAGTACTTC
TRBD1,TRBV30,NA,TRBJ1-5,CAWSVGTGGNQPQHF,TGTGCCTGGAGTGTAGGGACAGGGGGCAATCAGCCCCAGCATTTT
NA,TRBV28,NA,TRBJ2-1,CASSSRTRRSYNEQFF,TGTGCCAGCAGTTCCCGGACTCGCCGTTCCTACAATGAGCAGTTCTTC
TRBD2,TRBV5-1,NA,TRBJ2-7,CASSLGGLAGGIPHEQYF,TGCGCCAGCAGCTTGGGGGGACTAGCGGGAGGGATACCCCACGAGCAGTACTTC
NA,TRBV2,NA,TRBJ1-4,CASSVFGLRDEKLFF,TGTGCCAGCAGTGTTTTTGGGTTGAGGGATGAAAAACTGTTTTTT
NA,TRBV5-4,NA,TRBJ2-1,CASSQLKSGGVEQFF,TGTGCCAGCAGCCAGTTAAAGTCAGGGGGGGTTGAGCAGTTCTTC
TRBD2,TRBV19,NA,TRBJ2-7,CASSPGLAAYEQYF,TGTGCCAGTAGCCCCGGACTAGCGGCTTACGAGCAGTACTTC
NA,TRBV25-1,NA,TRBJ1-2,CASRGFFYGYTF,TGTGCCAGCAGGGGTTTCTTCTATGGCTACACCTTC
TRBD1,TRBV18,NA,TRBJ2-2,CASSEGQGIRRELFF,TGTGCCAGCTCCGAGGGACAGGGCATAAGGAGGGAGCTGTTTTTT
NA,TRBV5-1,NA,TRBJ1-3,CASSLDWATIYF,TGCGCCAGCAGCTTGGATTGGGCCACCATATATTTT
NA,TRBV28,NA,TRBJ1-2,CASRGTGTNYGYTF,TGTGCCAGCAGAGGAACAGGGACTAACTATGGCTACACCTTC
NA,TRBV11-2,few,TRBJ2-7,CASSLGLRGKGEQYF,TGTGCCAGCAGCTTAGGGCTGAGGGGGAAAGGCGAGCAGTACTTC
NA,TRBV28,NA,TRBJ2-1,CATGPSYNEQFF,TGTGCCACCGGGCCCTCCTACAATGAGCAGTTCTTC
NA,TRBV20-1,few,TRBJ1-2,CSARFRDGYTF,TGCAGTGCTAGATTTCGGGATGGCTACACCTTC
NA,TRBV10-3,NA,TRBJ2-5,CAISDPGLFETQYF,TGTGCCATCAGTGACCCGGGACTCTTTGAGACCCAGTACTTC
TRBD2,TRBV4-1,NA,TRBJ2-5,CASSQPEAGVGETQYF,TGCGCCAGCAGCCAACCCGAGGCGGGAGTGGGGGAGACCCAGTACTTC